These T cell receptor beta chains were read from a single sample in a study of blood T cell repertoires in COVID-19. Libraries were prepared by immunoSEQ multiplex PCR; TCRdb keeps only in-frame clonotypes and omits some of them. The sample holds about 97,000 clones, 85% seen once. Sequenced: peripheral blood. The receptors originated from a woman between 65 and 79 years old with active or convalescent COVID-19. The CDR3 runs from the conserved cysteine through the conserved F or W. The D gene is left open where the match is weak.

V: TRBV4-3
D: NA
length: 15
J: TRBJ2-6
DNA: TGCGCCAGCAGCCAATTTTATACTGGGGCCAACGTCCTGACTTTC
CDR3: CASSQFYTGANVLTF

V: TRBV28
D: TRBD1
length: 11
J: TRBJ1-2
DNA: TGTGCCACCGGGACAGTCTATGGCTACACCTTC
CDR3: CATGTVYGYTF

V: TRBV4-3
D: NA
length: 18
J: TRBJ2-1
DNA: TGCGCCAGCAGCCAAGAAGGACGGAGGCCTAGCTCCTACAATGAGCAGTTCTTC
CDR3: CASSQEGRRPSSYNEQFF

V: TRBV5-4
D: NA
length: 13
J: TRBJ2-1
DNA: TGTGCCAGCAGCTCCGACAGTTACAATGAGCAGTTCTTC
CDR3: CASSSDSYNEQFF

V: TRBV10-3
D: TRBD1
length: 16
J: TRBJ1-2
DNA: TGTGCCATCAGTGAGTCGGGACAGGGGCGCAGCTATGGCTACACCTTC
CDR3: CAISESGQGRSYGYTF

V: TRBV5-1
D: TRBD2
length: 18
J: TRBJ2-5
DNA: TGCGCCAGCAGATCCGGGACTAGCGGGGGGGCCGCTCAAGAGACCCAGTACTTC
CDR3: CASRSGTSGGAAQETQYF

V: TRBV5-1
D: TRBD2
length: 14
J: TRBJ2-7
DNA: TGCGCCAGCAGCAGCCTGGGACTAGTCTACGAGCAGTACTTC
CDR3: CASSSLGLVYEQYF

V: TRBV19
D: NA
length: 14
J: TRBJ2-7
DNA: TGTGCCAGTAGGAAGACTACACCAGGTTACGAGCAGTACTTC
CDR3: CASRKTTPGYEQYF

V: TRBV5-1
D: TRBD2
length: 13
J: TRBJ2-5
DNA: TGCGCCAGCAACCTAGCGGGGGAAGAGACCCAGTACTTC
CDR3: CASNLAGEETQYF

V: TRBV7-2
D: NA
length: 14
J: TRBJ1-1
DNA: TGTGCCAGCAGCTTAACAGACATGAACACTGAAGCTTTCTTT
CDR3: CASSLTDMNTEAFF